The 21 T cell receptor beta chains below were found in one sample sequenced in a study of radiotherapy plus CTLA-4 blockade in lung cancer (dated by TCRdb to the late 2010s). Library prep was done by the immunoSEQ multiplex PCR assay. Entries here come from immuneACCESS through TCRdb and include only in-frame sequences with V and J called. Some clones fail to appear in such tables; in the studies checked, an unresolved V gene covers under half of the shortfall, and the cause of the remainder is unknown. The sample includes 45,000 to 75,000 clones, with 77% observed a single time. Of the sample, 3.5% to 4% is held by the ten largest clones. The source material was peripheral blood, sampled from a patient treated with radiotherapy plus ipilimumab. The receptors stem from a human donor with non-small cell lung cancer who had a partial response to radiotherapy plus ipilimumab.

This clone was counted a single time. The chain employs TRBV5-1 and TRBJ2-7, with D maybe TRBD1 (5 bases). The CDR3 consists of 14 residues. V was cut by 4 bases and J by 1 base, with 12 bases left in between. Germline assignment: CDR1 SGHRS and CDR2 YFSETQ. This chain's CDR3 is CASSPTTDSYEQYF. DNA of the CDR3: TGCGCCAGCAGCCCCACGACAGATTCCTACGAGCAGTACTTC.

The chain links TRBV11-3 to TRBJ2-7; D perhaps matches TRBD2 (6 bases). The V gene's germline CDR1 is SGHNT and CDR2 YENEEA. V was shortened by 6 bases and J by 5 bases, with 14 bases between the two germline ends. The CDR3 spans 13 residues. In nucleotides, the CDR3 is TGTGCCAGCAGTTCGACTAGTACCCACGAGCAGTACTTC. It codes for CASSSTSTHEQYF.

For the CDR3, the DNA is TGTGCCAGCAGCTTAACAGGGGGGGAAGAGACCCAGTACTTC. This encodes CASSLTGGEETQYF. This chain uses TRBV7-3 with TRBJ2-5; D may be TRBD2 (7 bases). CDR1 SGHTA and CDR2 FQGTGA come from the germline V gene. The CDR3 is 14 residues long. Trimming removed 0 bases at V and 3 bases at J, with 8 bases between.

In its sample, this clone was seen once. CDR3 amino acids: CASSPSGANTGELFF. Here the CDR3 DNA reads TGTGCCAGCAGCCCTAGCGGGGCGAACACCGGGGAGCTGTTTTTT. This chain joins TRBV11-1 and TRBJ2-2; TRBD2 matches 9 bases. With V trimmed by 5 bases and J by 0 bases, 1 base remained unmatched. Germline lookup yields CDR1 SGHAT and CDR2 FQDESV (reference sequence). The CDR3 has 15 amino acids.

This clone was seen more than once but under ten times. The rearrangement joins TRBV19 to TRBJ2-7, with a possible D match to TRBD1 (7 bases). The germline V gene has CDR1 LNHDA and CDR2 SQIVND (reference sequence). This CDR3 contains 15 residues. Trimming cost V 4 bases and J 3 bases, with 16 bases left between them. CDR3 in DNA: TGTGCCAGTAGTACCCCGACGCAGGGGGGCTACGAGCAGTACTTC. Amino acids: CASSTPTQGGYEQYF.

This chain uses TRBV7-9 with TRBJ1-4, with D perhaps matching TRBD1 (5 bases). Germline V gene lookup returns CDR1 SEHNR and CDR2 FQNEAQ (reference sequence). The CDR3 is 14 residues long. V gave up 5 bases and J gave up 11 bases, with 18 bases separating them. CDR3 sequence reads: CASSPSGGYSKLFF. The CDR3 DNA sequence: TGTGCCAGCAGCCCATCCGGGGGGTATAGCAAACTGTTTTTT.

This chain links TRBV5-4 with TRBJ2-1; D remains unclear. Germline V gives CDR1 SGHNT, CDR2 YYREEE (reference sequence). The V end lost 0 bases, the J end lost 6 bases, and 4 bases lay between the germline ends. The CDR3 covers 12 residues. The CDR3 bases are TGTGCCAGCAGCTTGGGCGGCAATGAGCAGTTCTTC. It codes for CASSLGGNEQFF.

V and J are TRBV5-1 and TRBJ2-3; TRBD2 matches 8 bases. The germline gives CDR1 SGHRS, CDR2 YFSETQ. Trimming took 0 bases from V and 2 from J; bases not matched to a gene: 8. The CDR3 is 17 amino acids. The CDR3 DNA is TGCGCCAGCAGCTTGGAACGGGCGGGGGGACACACAGATACGCAGTATTTT. Its protein product is CASSLERAGGHTDTQYF.

The chain links TRBV5-6 to TRBJ1-4; D is ambiguous. The germline CDR1 and CDR2 sequences are SGHDT and YYEEEE. Trimming stripped 0 bases from V and 0 bases from J, with 15 bases between. This CDR3 contains 18 residues. The CDR3 DNA reads as TGTGCCAGCAGCTTGGACAGAGCCGAACTAGCAACTAATGAAAAACTGTTTTTT. This gives the protein CASSLDRAELATNEKLFF.

The genes are TRBV5-5 and TRBJ1-1; TRBD1 agrees at 9 bases. J gave up 1 base and V 0 bases, and 10 bases lay outside the gene matches. Germline V CDR1 and CDR2: SGHKS, YYEKEE (reference sequence). This CDR3 spans 18 amino acids. CDR3 protein: CASSLGGQGLWRNTEAFF. DNA for the CDR3: TGTGCCAGCAGCTTGGGCGGACAGGGGTTATGGAGGAACACTGAAGCTTTCTTT. The full variable domain, in which reference TRBV5-5 and TRBJ1-1 provide the parts outside the CDR3, is DAGVTQSPTHLIKTRGQQVTLRCSPISGHKSVSWYQQVLGQGPQFIFQYYEKEERGRGNFPDRFSARQFPNYSSELNVNALLLGDSALYLCASSLGGQGLWRNTEAFFGQGTRLTVV.

This clone has just one count. The V and J genes are TRBV9 and TRBJ2-3; a weak D match, TRBD2 (5 bases). The ends were cut back, 1 base at V and 0 bases at J, with 6 bases in the middle. The CDR3 is made up of 14 amino acids. Per germline, CDR1 SGDLS and CDR2 YYNGEE. CDR3 nucleotide sequence: TGTGCCAGCAGCGTATCGGGGAGCACAGATACGCAGTATTTT. Amino acid sequence: CASSVSGSTDTQYF.

This chain connects TRBV6-4 to TRBJ1-5; 8 bases are a match to TRBD1. Germline lookup yields CDR1 MRHNA and CDR2 SNTAGT. Losses at the gene ends were 4 bases for V and 2 bases for J; bases not matched to a gene: 7. This CDR3 comprises 16 residues. CDR3 sequence (DNA): TGTGCCAGCAGTGGGACAGGGATCGATGGCAATCAGCCCCAGCATTTT. It specifies CASSGTGIDGNQPQHF.

The rearrangement links TRBV6-6 to TRBJ1-5; 9 nucleotides agree with TRBD1. Trimming took 2 bases from V and 0 from J; bases not matched to a gene: 2. CDR1 and CDR2 (germline): MNHNY, SVGAGI (reference sequence). There are 16 residues in the CDR3. CDR3 amino acids: CASSYPGQGSNQPQHF. Here the CDR3 DNA reads TGTGCCAGCAGTTACCCGGGACAGGGTAGCAATCAGCCCCAGCATTTT.

V is TRBV11-3 and J is TRBJ2-7; possibly TRBD2 for D (6 bases). Trimming stripped 2 bases from V and 7 bases from J, with 15 bases between. The germline gives CDR1 SGHNT, CDR2 YENEEA. The CDR3 spans 14 residues. DNA of the CDR3: TGTGCCAGCAGCTTACGGGCTGACGGGGGTGAGCAGTACTTC. Protein: CASSLRADGGEQYF.

This clone was recorded only once. The gene calls are TRBV4-1 and TRBJ1-3; 9 bases are shared with TRBD1. CDR3 size: 14 residues. Trimming removed 4 bases from V and 8 bases from J; junction bases left unmatched: 6. Germline CDR1 and CDR2: MGHRA and YSYEKL. The CDR3 nucleotides read TGCGCCAGCAGCCCTGGGACAGGGAGGGACACCATATATTTT. Amino acids: CASSPGTGRDTIYF.

The gene calls are TRBV9 and TRBJ1-4; D not certain. The CDR3 is 14 amino acids. The V gene's germline CDR1 is SGDLS and CDR2 YYNGEE. Trimming left V 0 bases short and J 8 bases short, with 11 bases between. The CDR3 is CASSVAIEEEKLFF. The CDR3 bases are TGTGCCAGCAGCGTAGCGATTGAGGAAGAAAAACTGTTTTTT. The full variable domain, in which reference TRBV9 and TRBJ1-4 provide the parts outside the CDR3, is DSGVTQTPKHLITATGQRVTLRCSPRSGDLSVYWYQQSLDQGLQFLIQYYNGEERAKGNILERFSAQQFPDLHSELNLSSLELGDSALYFCASSVAIEEEKLFFGSGTQLSVL.

The V and J genes are TRBV5-8 and TRBJ1-5, with D unresolved. CDR3 length equals 16 residues. Germline-derived CDR1 and CDR2 are SGHTS and YDEGEE. Trimming shortened V by 4 bases and J by 4 bases, and 18 bases separated the two germline ends. CDR3 amino acids: CASSLGDAGVNQPQHF. CDR3 sequence (DNA): TGTGCCAGCAGCCTTGGAGACGCCGGTGTAAATCAGCCCCAGCATTTT.

The CDR3: CASSPGQGTGELFF. DNA of the CDR3: TGTGCCAGCAGCCCGGGACAGGGTACCGGGGAGCTGTTTTTT. The V call is TRBV5-6, the J call TRBJ2-2, with 9 bases fitting TRBD1. The J segment lost 5 bases and the V segment lost 4 bases, leaving 3 bases of the junction unmatched. The CDR3 is made up of 14 amino acids. Germline loops: CDR1 SGHDT, CDR2 YYEEEE.

There are a few counts of this clone. V is TRBV5-4 and J is TRBJ2-7; 9 bases agree with TRBD2. The CDR3 has 15 residues. Germline CDR1 reads SGHNT; CDR2 reads YYREEE (reference sequence). With V trimmed by 3 bases and J by 4 bases, 8 bases remained unmatched. Here the CDR3 reads CASSSGRGGRYEQYF. CDR3 sequence (DNA): TGTGCCAGCAGCTCTGGGCGGGGGGGCCGGTACGAGCAGTACTTC. Together with reference TRBV5-4 and TRBJ2-7, the CDR3 gives the full variable domain: ETGVTQSPTHLIKTRGQQVTLRCSSQSGHNTVSWYQQALGQGPQFIFQYYREEENGRGNFPPRFSGLQFPNYSSELNVNALELDDSALYLCASSSGRGGRYEQYFGPGTRLTVT.

This clone was detected only a few times. J is TRBJ1-1 and V is TRBV4-1, with a possible D match to TRBD1 (6 bases). This CDR3 is built from 14 residues. Between the trimmed V and J ends, which lost 4 bases and 5 bases, there was a span of 14 bases. Germline CDR1 and CDR2: MGHRA and YSYEKL. CDR3 in amino acids: CASSLQGEGTEAFF. For the CDR3, the DNA is TGCGCCAGCAGCCTACAGGGAGAGGGGACTGAAGCTTTCTTT.

The chain employs TRBV5-1 and TRBJ1-1, with D perhaps matching TRBD1 (5 bases). Looked up from germline, CDR1 is SGHRS and CDR2 is YFSETQ. This CDR3 comprises 14 residues. Trimming removed 0 bases at V and 1 base at J, with 7 bases between. The CDR3: CASSLEGSNTEAFF. CDR3 in DNA: TGCGCCAGCAGCTTGGAGGGGTCGAACACTGAAGCTTTCTTT.